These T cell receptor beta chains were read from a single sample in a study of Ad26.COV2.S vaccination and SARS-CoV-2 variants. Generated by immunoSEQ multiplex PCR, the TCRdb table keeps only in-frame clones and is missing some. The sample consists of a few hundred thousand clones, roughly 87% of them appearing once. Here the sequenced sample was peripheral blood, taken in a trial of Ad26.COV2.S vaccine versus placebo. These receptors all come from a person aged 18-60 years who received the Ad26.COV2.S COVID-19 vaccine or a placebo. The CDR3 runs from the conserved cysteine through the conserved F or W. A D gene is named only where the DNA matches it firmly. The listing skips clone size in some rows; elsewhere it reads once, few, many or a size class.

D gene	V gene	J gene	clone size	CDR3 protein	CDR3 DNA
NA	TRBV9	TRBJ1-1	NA	CASSVVVQTNTEAFF	TGTGCCAGCAGCGTAGTCGTACAGACGAACACTGAAGCTTTCTTT
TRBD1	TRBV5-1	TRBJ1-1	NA	CASSLAQGAGDTEAFF	TGCGCCAGCAGCTTGGCCCAGGGGGCGGGGGACACTGAAGCTTTCTTT
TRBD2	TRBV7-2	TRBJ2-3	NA	CASSSTSGGYTQYF	TGTGCCAGCAGCTCGACTAGCGGGGGATATACGCAGTATTTT
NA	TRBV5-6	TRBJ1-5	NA	CASSLGPSNQPQHF	TGTGCCAGCAGCTTGGGACCGAGCAATCAGCCCCAGCATTTT
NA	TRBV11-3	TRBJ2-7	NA	CASSPGEGYEQYF	TGTGCCAGCAGCCCAGGGGAAGGGTACGAGCAGTACTTC
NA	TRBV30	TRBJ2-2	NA	CAWSEALPEELFF	TGTGCCTGGAGTGAGGCACTGCCCGAGGAGCTGTTTTTT
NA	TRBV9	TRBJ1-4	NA	CASSLEGTNEKLFF	TGTGCCAGCAGTCTGGAGGGGACGAATGAAAAACTGTTTTTT
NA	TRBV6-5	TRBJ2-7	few	CASATPREEQYF	TGTGCCAGCGCCACCCCCAGGGAAGAGCAGTACTTC
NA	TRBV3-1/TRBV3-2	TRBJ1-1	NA	CASSQAFEAFF	TGTGCCAGCAGCCAAGCTTTCGAAGCTTTCTTT
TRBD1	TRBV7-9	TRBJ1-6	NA	CASSLSRQGPSPLHF	TGTGCCAGCAGCTTATCCCGACAGGGGCCTTCACCCCTCCACTTT
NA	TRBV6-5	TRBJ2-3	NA	CASRRRGGATDTQYF	TGTGCCAGCAGAAGACGAGGGGGGGCCACAGATACGCAGTATTTT
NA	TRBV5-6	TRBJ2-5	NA	CASSLRRGAETQYF	TGTGCCAGCAGCTTGAGAAGGGGAGCGGAGACCCAGTACTTC
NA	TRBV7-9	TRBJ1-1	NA	CASSLEGGTEAFF	TGTGCCAGCAGCTTAGAGGGGGGCACTGAAGCTTTCTTT
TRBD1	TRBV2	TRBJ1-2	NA	CASSDALYAWTGGGYTF	TGTGCCAGCAGTGATGCCCTTTATGCCTGGACAGGGGGCGGCTACACCTTC
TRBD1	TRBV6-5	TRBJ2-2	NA	CASNRGSDTGELFF	TGTGCCAGTAACAGGGGGTCGGACACCGGGGAGCTGTTTTTT
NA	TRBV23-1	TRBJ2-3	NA	CASSLRRWAFQKRPSDTQYF	TGCGCCAGCAGTCTAAGGAGGTGGGCCTTCCAAAAGAGACCGTCAGATACGCAGTATTTT
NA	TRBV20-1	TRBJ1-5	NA	CSASTRARGNQPQHF	TGCAGTGCTAGTACCCGTGCCAGGGGCAATCAGCCCCAGCATTTT
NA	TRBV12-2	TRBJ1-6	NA	CASPEGGAHSPLHF	TGTGCAAGTCCCGAGGGGGGGGCTCATTCACCCCTCCACTTT
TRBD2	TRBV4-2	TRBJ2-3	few	CASSQGVSGGLSSTDTQYF	TGTGCCAGCAGCCAAGGGGTTAGCGGGGGGCTGTCAAGCACAGATACGCAGTATTTT
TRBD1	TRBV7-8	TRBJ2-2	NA	CASIGQANTGELFF	TGTGCCAGCATCGGACAGGCGAACACCGGGGAGCTGTTTTTT
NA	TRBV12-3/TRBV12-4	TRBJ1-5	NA	CASSLIPGQPQHF	TGTGCCAGCAGTTTAATTCCGGGGCAGCCCCAGCATTTT
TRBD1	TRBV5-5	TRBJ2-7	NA	CASSLWDRDVVEQYF	TGTGCCAGCAGCTTGTGGGACAGGGATGTAGTCGAGCAGTACTTC
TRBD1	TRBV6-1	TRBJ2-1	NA	CASSVTGAQPYNEQFF	TGTGCCAGCAGTGTGACAGGGGCGCAGCCCTACAATGAGCAGTTCTTC
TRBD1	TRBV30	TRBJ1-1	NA	CAWSAGGTEAFF	TGTGCCTGGAGTGCAGGGGGCACTGAAGCTTTCTTT
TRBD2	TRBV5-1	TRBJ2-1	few	CASSSSGGGYNEQFF	TGCGCCAGTTCATCTAGCGGGGGAGGATACAATGAGCAGTTCTTC
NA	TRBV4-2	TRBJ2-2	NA	CASSQEWTLAGSGELFF	TGTGCCAGCAGCCAAGAGTGGACCTTGGCAGGTTCAGGGGAGCTGTTTTTT
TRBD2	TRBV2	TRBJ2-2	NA	CASSVRGTSGGDLTGELFF	TGTGCCAGCAGTGTTAGGGGGACTAGCGGGGGAGATCTAACCGGGGAGCTGTTTTTT
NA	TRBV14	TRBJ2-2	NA	CASSQGRVTGELFF	TGTGCCAGCAGCCAAGGCAGGGTCACCGGGGAGCTGTTTTTT
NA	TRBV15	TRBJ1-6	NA	CATSTHGGGMSYNSPLHF	TGTGCCACCAGCACCCATGGGGGTGGGATGTCCTATAATTCACCCCTCCACTTT
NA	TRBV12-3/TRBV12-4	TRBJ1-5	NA	CASSLGGQPQHF	TGTGCCAGCAGTTTAGGGGGTCAGCCCCAGCATTTT
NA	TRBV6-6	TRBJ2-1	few	CASTMTWINEQFF	TGTGCCAGCACCATGACTTGGATAAATGAGCAGTTCTTC
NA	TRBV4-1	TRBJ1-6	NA	CASSQVLTDGNSPLHF	TGCGCCAGCAGCCAAGTGCTGACAGACGGGAATTCACCCCTCCACTTT